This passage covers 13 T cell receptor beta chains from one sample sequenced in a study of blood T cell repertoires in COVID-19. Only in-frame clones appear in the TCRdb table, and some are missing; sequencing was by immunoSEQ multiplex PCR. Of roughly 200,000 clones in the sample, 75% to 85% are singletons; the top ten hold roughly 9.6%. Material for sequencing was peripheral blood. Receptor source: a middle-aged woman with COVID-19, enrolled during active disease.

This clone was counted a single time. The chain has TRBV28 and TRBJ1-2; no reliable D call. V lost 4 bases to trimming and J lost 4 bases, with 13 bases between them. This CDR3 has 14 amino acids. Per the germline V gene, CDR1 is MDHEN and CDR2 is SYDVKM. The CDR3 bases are TGTGCCAGCAGTTCCCTTACAGAATTCTATGGCTACACCTTC. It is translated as CASSSLTEFYGYTF.

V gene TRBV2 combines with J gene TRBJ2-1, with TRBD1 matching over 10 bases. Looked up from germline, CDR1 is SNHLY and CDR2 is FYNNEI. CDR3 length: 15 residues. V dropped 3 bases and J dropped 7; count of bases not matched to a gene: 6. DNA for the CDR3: TGTGCCAGCAGTGAGGTTAGGACAGGGGGAAATGAGCAGTTCTTC. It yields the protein CASSEVRTGGNEQFF.

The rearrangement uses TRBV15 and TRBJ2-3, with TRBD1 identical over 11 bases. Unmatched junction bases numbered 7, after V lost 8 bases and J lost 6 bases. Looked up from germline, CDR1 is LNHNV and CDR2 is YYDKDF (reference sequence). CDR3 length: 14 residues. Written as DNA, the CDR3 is TGTGCCACCGCTTCGGACAGGGGGCCGGATACGCAGTATTTT. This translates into CATASDRGPDTQYF.

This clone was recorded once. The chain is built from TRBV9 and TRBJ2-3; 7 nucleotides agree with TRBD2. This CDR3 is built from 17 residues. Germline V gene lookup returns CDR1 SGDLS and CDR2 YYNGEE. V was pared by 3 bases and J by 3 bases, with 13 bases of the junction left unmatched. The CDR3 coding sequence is TGTGCCAGCAGCGCCTCACTAGCGTGGGTGGGAACAGATACGCAGTATTTT. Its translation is CASSASLAWVGTDTQYF.

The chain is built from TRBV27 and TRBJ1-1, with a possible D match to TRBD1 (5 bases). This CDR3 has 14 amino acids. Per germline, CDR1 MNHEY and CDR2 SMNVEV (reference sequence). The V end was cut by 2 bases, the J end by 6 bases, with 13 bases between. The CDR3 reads CASSLVGGHPEAFF. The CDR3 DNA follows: TGTGCCAGCAGTTTAGTCGGGGGTCATCCTGAAGCTTTCTTT.

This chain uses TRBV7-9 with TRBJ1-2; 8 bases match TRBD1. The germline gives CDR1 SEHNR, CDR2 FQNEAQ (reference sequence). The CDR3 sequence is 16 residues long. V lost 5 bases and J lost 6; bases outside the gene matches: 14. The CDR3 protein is CASSPTLLDRDHGYTF. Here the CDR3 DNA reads TGTGCCAGCAGCCCGACCCTCCTGGACAGGGATCATGGCTACACCTTC.

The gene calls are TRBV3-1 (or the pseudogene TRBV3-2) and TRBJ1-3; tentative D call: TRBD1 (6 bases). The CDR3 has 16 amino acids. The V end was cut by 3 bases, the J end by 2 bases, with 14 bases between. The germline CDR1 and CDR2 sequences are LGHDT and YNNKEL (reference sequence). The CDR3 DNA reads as TGTGCCAGCAGCCAGCACCCCGGGACAACTGGAAACACCATATATTTT. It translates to CASSQHPGTTGNTIYF.

CDR3 DNA: TGTGCCAGCAGTCGACGACTAGCGGGATCGGTAGATACGCAGTATTTT. It specifies CASSRRLAGSVDTQYF. This chain joins TRBV6-6 and TRBJ2-3; 11 bases agree with TRBD2. The germline gives CDR1 MNHNY, CDR2 SVGAGI (reference sequence). J lost 5 bases, V lost 5 bases, and 9 bases had no gene match. The CDR3 contains 16 residues.

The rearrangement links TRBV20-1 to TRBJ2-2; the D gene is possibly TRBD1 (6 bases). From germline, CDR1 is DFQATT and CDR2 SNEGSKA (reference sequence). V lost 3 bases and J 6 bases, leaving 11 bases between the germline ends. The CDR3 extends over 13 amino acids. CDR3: CSASPQGSGELFF. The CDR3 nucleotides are TGCAGTGCTAGTCCACAGGGATCCGGGGAGCTGTTTTTT.

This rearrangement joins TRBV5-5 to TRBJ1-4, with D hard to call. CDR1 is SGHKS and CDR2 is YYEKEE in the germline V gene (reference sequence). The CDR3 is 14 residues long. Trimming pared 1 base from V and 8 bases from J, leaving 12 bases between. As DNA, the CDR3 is TGTGCCAGCAGCTTGTTAAATACGCGGGAAAAACTGTTTTTT. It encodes CASSLLNTREKLFF.

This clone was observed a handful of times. CDR3 loop: CAWSPQRDEQFF. In DNA form, the CDR3 reads TGTGCCTGGAGTCCCCAGCGGGATGAGCAGTTCTTC. The rearrangement joins TRBV30 to TRBJ2-1; TRBD2 might be the D (6 bases). V lost 2 bases and J 8 bases, leaving 10 bases between the germline ends. This CDR3 spans 12 amino acids. CDR1 GTSNPN and CDR2 SVGIG come from the germline V gene (reference sequence).

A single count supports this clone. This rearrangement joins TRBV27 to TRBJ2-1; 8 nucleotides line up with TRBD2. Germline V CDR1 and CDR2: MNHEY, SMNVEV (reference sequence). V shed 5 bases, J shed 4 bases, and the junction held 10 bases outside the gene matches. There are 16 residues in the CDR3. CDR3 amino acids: CASSTRTSRFYNEQFF. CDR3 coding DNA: TGTGCCAGCAGTACGCGGACTAGCCGTTTTTACAATGAGCAGTTCTTC.

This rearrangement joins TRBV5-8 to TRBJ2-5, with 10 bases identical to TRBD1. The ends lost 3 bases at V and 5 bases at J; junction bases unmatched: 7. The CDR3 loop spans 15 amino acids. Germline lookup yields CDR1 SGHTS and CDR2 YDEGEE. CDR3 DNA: TGTGCCAGCAGCTCCGGGACAGGGGTGTTGGAGACCCAGTACTTC. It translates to CASSSGTGVLETQYF.